Sequencing of this T cell receptor beta chain was carried out in a study of T cell responses to AZD1222 COVID-19 vaccine. Notes on the study in general: Most donors were white British, females outnumbered males, and clonal diversity was possibly underestimated.

Note on this clone: The antigen is undetermined.

Method: immunoSEQ multiplex PCR; TCRdb's copy keeps in-frame clones and lacks some. The table shows under 150,000 clones, with around 92% occurring only once. The CDR3 has 16 amino acids. Germline values: CDR1 MNHEY, CDR2 SMNVEV (reference sequence). Trimming cost V 1 base and J 1 base; bases outside gene matches: 1. The chain has TRBV27 and TRBJ2-2, with 9 bases aligning to TRBD1. The sequence derives from an adult in good health. The specimen comprised peripheral blood, sampled on day 0 of AZD1222 vaccination. Here the CDR3 DNA reads TGTGCCAGCAGTTTATGGGGACAGGGGAACACCGGGGAGCTGTTTTTT. Protein product: CASSLWGQGNTGELFF.